Listed below are T cell receptor beta chains from one sample, sequenced in a study of cytomegalovirus exposure and HLA in healthy donors. Data came from immunoSEQ multiplex PCR; TCRdb stores just in-frame clones and leaves some out. The sample lists 60,000 to 65,000 clones, about 95% occurring once. The sample was PBMCs. These receptors were obtained from a woman aged 18-35 years in good health and CMV-seropositive. CDR3s include the opening cysteine and the closing phenylalanine or tryptophan. A D gene is named only where the DNA matches it firmly. Size tells how often a clone was seen (once, few, many) or the class of an expanded clone, and some rows leave it out.

abundance	j_gene	d_gene	v_gene	CDR3nt	CDR3aa
NA	TRBJ1-5	TRBD1	TRBV5-4	TGTGCCAGCAGCCGAGGGGGCGCAAATCAGCCCCAGCATTTT	CASSRGGANQPQHF
NA	TRBJ1-3	TRBD1	TRBV7-8	TGTGCCAGCAGAGGACAGGGCTCTGGAAACACCATATATTTT	CASRGQGSGNTIYF
NA	TRBJ2-5	TRBD2	TRBV19	TGTGCCAGTAGTACCATAGCGGGAGTGGGAGAGACCCAGTACTTC	CASSTIAGVGETQYF
once	TRBJ2-2	NA	TRBV7-6	TGTGCCAGCAGCCTTCCTAGGGAGACCGGGGAGCTGTTTTTT	CASSLPRETGELFF
once	TRBJ1-1	NA	TRBV2	TGTGCCAGCAGTGCCACGGCAGGGAGGTTGTTGGACACTGAAGCTTTCTTT	CASSATAGRLLDTEAFF
once	TRBJ2-3	NA	TRBV28	TGTGCCAGCAGTCCGAGATTTGAGTGGGAGGAGAGCCCAGATACGCAGTATTTT	CASSPRFEWEESPDTQYF
NA	TRBJ1-3	TRBD1	TRBV5-1	TGCGCCAGCAGCTTGGCACAGGGGGCGTTTGGAAACACCATATATTTT	CASSLAQGAFGNTIYF
NA	TRBJ2-2	NA	TRBV28	TGTGCCAGCAGGCGCGGCGGGGTAAACACCGGGGAGCTGTTTTTT	CASRRGGVNTGELFF
NA	TRBJ2-2	NA	TRBV10-3	TGTGCCATCTCAACTGCCAACACCGGGGAGCTGTTTTTT	CAISTANTGELFF
once	TRBJ1-4	NA	TRBV28	TGTGCCAGCAGCCGAAGACTCTCAACTAATGAAAAACTGTTTTTT	CASSRRLSTNEKLFF
NA	TRBJ2-3	TRBD2	TRBV7-2	TGTGCCAGCAGCTTAGCCCTAGCGGGAACTAATACGCAGTATTTT	CASSLALAGTNTQYF
NA	TRBJ2-7	TRBD1	TRBV15	TGTGCCACCAGCTGGGACAGGGATACCTACGAGCAGTACTTC	CATSWDRDTYEQYF
NA	TRBJ1-6	TRBD1	TRBV6-1	TGTGCCAGCAGTGAGGGGACAGGGGCTTGGTCACCCCTCCACTTT	CASSEGTGAWSPLHF
NA	TRBJ2-7	TRBD1	TRBV15	TGTGCCACCAGCAGGGATAAGGACAGGTATTCCTACGAGCAGTACTTC	CATSRDKDRYSYEQYF
NA	TRBJ2-6	TRBD2	TRBV5-6	TGTGCCAGCAGCTTCGCGGGAGGAAGCTCTGGGGCCAACGTCCTGACTTTC	CASSFAGGSSGANVLTF
once	TRBJ2-1	TRBD2	TRBV4-1	TGCGCCAGCAGCCAGGCGGGTCGGACTAGCGGGAGGTCCTACAATGAGCAGTTCTTC	CASSQAGRTSGRSYNEQFF
NA	TRBJ2-7	NA	TRBV9	TGTGCCAGCAGCCCCCTACGGAGTTCCGAGCAGTACTTC	CASSPLRSSEQYF
NA	TRBJ1-1	NA	TRBV7-9	TGTGCCAGCAGCCAATCCCAGGGGTACACTGAAGCTTTCTTT	CASSQSQGYTEAFF
NA	TRBJ1-1	TRBD1	TRBV27	TGTGCCAGCAGTTTAGCAGGGGGAAGGACTGAAGCTTTCTTT	CASSLAGGRTEAFF
NA	TRBJ1-4	TRBD1	TRBV29-1	TGCAGCGTAACAGGGGGCGATGAAAAACTGTTTTTT	CSVTGGDEKLFF
NA	TRBJ2-1	NA	TRBV6-1	TGTGCCAGCAGATACGGTTCGGTGTCCGACAATGAGCAGTTCTTC	CASRYGSVSDNEQFF
NA	TRBJ1-1	TRBD1	TRBV27	TGTGCCAGCAGTGATGACAGGGGGCGAACTGAAGCTTTCTTT	CASSDDRGRTEAFF
NA	TRBJ1-2	NA	TRBV2	TGTGCCAGCAGTGAATCGGGGACTAACTATGGCTACACCTTC	CASSESGTNYGYTF
NA	TRBJ2-2	NA	TRBV4-2	TGTGCCAGCAGCCAAGGTCGGGGAAAGAACACCGGGGAGCTGTTTTTT	CASSQGRGKNTGELFF
NA	TRBJ1-3	NA	TRBV7-2	TGTGCCAGCATTCCCTCCGGGGGGCCTGGAAACACCATATATTTT	CASIPSGGPGNTIYF
NA	TRBJ1-1	NA	TRBV30	TGTGCCTGGAGTGTAGGGGCAACTGAAGCTTTCTTT	CAWSVGATEAFF
NA	TRBJ2-1	TRBD2	TRBV9	TGTGCCAGCAGCGCTAGCGGGAGGCTGTTAGATGAGCAGTTCTTC	CASSASGRLLDEQFF
NA	TRBJ2-5	NA	TRBV11-2	TGTGCCAGCAGCTTTAACAGGGTGGGGGAGACCCAGTACTTC	CASSFNRVGETQYF
NA	TRBJ2-1	NA	TRBV7-9	TGTGCCAGCAGCTTCAACGCGGGGGAGCAGTTCTTC	CASSFNAGEQFF
NA	TRBJ2-1	TRBD2	TRBV10-1	TGCGCCAGCAGTGAACTAGCGGGAGGGATTTACAATGAGCAGTTCTTC	CASSELAGGIYNEQFF
NA	TRBJ2-1	NA	TRBV5-1	TGCGCCAGCAGCTGGTCACCGAGCTCCTACAATGAGCAGTTCTTC	CASSWSPSSYNEQFF
NA	TRBJ1-1	NA	TRBV4-1	TGCGCCAGCAGCCCCCGGGACACCACTGAAGCTTTCTTT	CASSPRDTTEAFF
NA	TRBJ1-2	TRBD1	TRBV28	TGTGCCAGCAGTCTACAGGGACAGGTCTATGGCTACACCTTC	CASSLQGQVYGYTF
NA	TRBJ1-4	NA	TRBV28	TGTGCCAGCAGTCTCGGGGAAAAACTGTTTTTT	CASSLGEKLFF
NA	TRBJ2-1	NA	TRBV7-9	TGTGCCAGCAGCGTTGGTAGCGGACCTTCCTACAATGAGCAGTTCTTC	CASSVGSGPSYNEQFF
NA	TRBJ2-1	TRBD2	TRBV5-1	TGCGCCAGCAGAACTAGCGGGAGCGAGGGCAATGAGCAGTTCTTC	CASRTSGSEGNEQFF
NA	TRBJ2-1	TRBD2	TRBV10-3	TGTGCCATCAGTGAGTCGAATTCCCCGACTAGCCCCCGTAGTGGTGAGCAGTTCTTC	CAISESNSPTSPRSGEQFF